A selection of T cell receptor beta chains follows, all from one sample in a study of blood T cell repertoires in COVID-19. Clones were read by immunoSEQ multiplex PCR, and TCRdb kept only the in-frame ones, dropping some. The table includes hundreds of thousands of clones, approximately 90% detected once. What was sequenced was PBMCs or T cells enriched from blood (not recorded which). The origin of the receptors is a woman aged 60 to 75 in a cohort exposed to, infected with or recovered from COVID-19 (not recorded which). The CDR3 runs from the conserved cysteine through the conserved F or W. The order of the fields is V gene, J gene, clone size, D gene, CDR3 protein, CDR3 DNA. A D gene is named only where the DNA matches it firmly. The size field is filled for only some rows; it gives once, few, many or a size class.

TRBV6-4	TRBJ2-1	NA	TRBD2	CASSDLAGDYNEQFF	TGTGCCAGCAGTGACCTAGCGGGAGACTACAATGAGCAGTTCTTC
TRBV5-4	TRBJ1-1	NA	NA	CASSRDSYMNTEAFF	TGTGCCAGCAGCCGAGACAGCTACATGAACACTGAAGCTTTCTTT
TRBV6-5	TRBJ2-7	NA	TRBD2	CASSPGELADYEQYF	TGTGCCAGCAGCCCCGGGGAACTAGCGGACTACGAGCAGTACTTC
TRBV7-2	TRBJ2-1	NA	TRBD2	CASRTLAGGSQFF	TGTGCCAGCAGAACCTTAGCGGGAGGCTCGCAGTTCTTC
TRBV6-6	TRBJ1-2	NA	TRBD1	CASSYSGTGGGYTF	TGTGCCAGCAGTTACTCGGGTACAGGGGGTGGCTACACCTTC
TRBV13	TRBJ2-1	NA	TRBD2	CASSPLRTSGSLYNEQFF	TGTGCCAGCAGCCCGCTCCGGACTAGCGGGAGTCTATATAATGAGCAGTTCTTC
TRBV7-2	TRBJ1-2	NA	NA	CASSLELGYTF	TGTGCCAGCAGCTTAGAGCTGGGCTACACCTTC
TRBV2	TRBJ2-5	NA	NA	CASSEERRPQETQYF	TGTGCCAGCAGTGAAGAGCGACGACCTCAAGAGACCCAGTACTTC
TRBV7-2	TRBJ2-5	NA	TRBD1	CASSMTGGGRETQYF	TGTGCCAGCAGCATGACAGGGGGAGGGCGAGAGACCCAGTACTTC
TRBV5-1	TRBJ1-4	NA	NA	CASSPQTGFNEKLFF	TGCGCCAGCAGCCCGCAGACAGGCTTTAATGAAAAACTGTTTTTT
TRBV27	TRBJ2-1	NA	TRBD1	CASRPIRGQGASRDEQFF	TGTGCCAGCAGACCCATCCGGGGACAGGGGGCATCAAGGGATGAGCAGTTCTTC
TRBV3-1/TRBV3-2	TRBJ2-7	NA	TRBD2	CASSQELGGAYEQYF	TGTGCCAGCAGCCAAGAGTTGGGAGGGGCCTACGAGCAGTACTTC
TRBV4-1	TRBJ2-3	NA	NA	CASSQAGLHTDTQYF	TGCGCCAGCAGCCAGGCGGGTTTACACACAGATACGCAGTATTTT
TRBV7-6	TRBJ2-7	NA	TRBD2	CASSLSSGRADEQYF	TGTGCCAGCAGCCTCTCTAGCGGGAGGGCGGACGAGCAGTACTTC
TRBV5-1	TRBJ2-2	NA	NA	CATSRGGKRGTGELFF	TGCGCCACCTCTAGGGGGGGTAAAAGAGGCACCGGGGAGCTGTTTTTT
TRBV30	TRBJ2-3	NA	TRBD1	CAWSQDRGTDTQYF	TGTGCCTGGAGTCAGGACAGGGGGACAGATACGCAGTATTTT
TRBV5-3	TRBJ2-7	NA	NA	CARSRGYEQYF	TGTGCCAGAAGCCGGGGCTACGAGCAGTACTTC
TRBV4-1	TRBJ2-7	NA	NA	CASSQGQIYEQYF	TGCGCCAGCAGCCAAGGTCAGATCTACGAGCAGTACTTC
TRBV6-1	TRBJ2-3	NA	TRBD2	CASSDMFSGRYTDTQYF	TGTGCCAGCAGTGATATGTTTAGCGGGAGATACACAGATACGCAGTATTTT
TRBV24-1	TRBJ2-2	NA	NA	CATSGHPGLTNTGELFF	TGTGCCACCAGTGGCCATCCGGGACTTACGAACACCGGGGAGCTGTTTTTT
TRBV28	TRBJ1-2	few	NA	CASSSLQGAYGYTF	TGTGCCAGCAGTTCTCTACAGGGCGCCTATGGCTACACCTTC
TRBV15	TRBJ1-5	NA	NA	CATSMRLENQPQHF	TGTGCCACCAGCATGCGATTGGAGAATCAGCCCCAGCATTTT
TRBV6-5	TRBJ2-7	few	NA	CASSYYGGSYEQYF	TGTGCCAGCAGTTACTATGGAGGATCCTACGAGCAGTACTTC
TRBV4-1	TRBJ2-3	NA	NA	CASSQEPGADTQYF	TGCGCCAGCAGCCAAGAGCCCGGTGCAGATACGCAGTATTTT
TRBV30	TRBJ1-1	NA	NA	CAWKAQGATEAFF	TGTGCCTGGAAGGCACAGGGAGCCACTGAAGCTTTCTTT
TRBV10-3	TRBJ2-1	few	TRBD2	CAISESRARRGIAGGLDEQFF	TGTGCCATCAGTGAGTCACGGGCTCGGAGGGGGATAGCGGGAGGTTTGGATGAGCAGTTCTTC
TRBV19	TRBJ1-1	NA	NA	CASSPSGNTEAFF	TGTGCCAGTAGCCCATCCGGGAACACTGAAGCTTTCTTT
TRBV19	TRBJ2-1	NA	NA	CASSFHYNEQFF	TGTGCCAGTAGTTTTCACTACAATGAGCAGTTCTTC
TRBV5-1	TRBJ1-2	NA	NA	CASAPGIYYGYTF	TGCGCCAGCGCCCCGGGGATTTACTATGGCTACACCTTC
TRBV28	TRBJ1-4	NA	TRBD1	CASSSFGTGFGGEKLFF	TGTGCCAGCAGTTCTTTTGGGACAGGGTTTGGGGGTGAAAAACTGTTTTTT
TRBV3-1/TRBV3-2	TRBJ2-7	NA	TRBD1	CASSQNTGGSEQYF	TGTGCCAGCAGCCAAAATACAGGGGGTTCCGAGCAGTACTTC
TRBV3-1/TRBV3-2	TRBJ1-1	NA	TRBD1	CASSLPGGENTEAFF	TGTGCCAGCAGCTTGCCAGGGGGCGAGAACACTGAAGCTTTCTTT
TRBV6-5	TRBJ2-7	once	NA	CASSYTERIDYEQYF	TGTGCCAGCAGTTATACGGAGCGGATCGACTACGAGCAGTACTTC
TRBV6-5	TRBJ2-7	NA	TRBD1	CASSWDRGNYEQYF	TGTGCCAGCAGCTGGGACAGGGGTAACTACGAGCAGTACTTC
TRBV7-3	TRBJ2-3	NA	NA	CASSSVSTDTQYF	TGTGCCAGCAGCTCCGTATCCACAGATACGCAGTATTTT
TRBV5-5	TRBJ2-1	NA	TRBD1	CASNRQGADNEQFF	TGTGCCAGCAACCGACAGGGGGCGGACAATGAGCAGTTCTTC
TRBV19	TRBJ2-2	NA	NA	CASSMGRNLRTTGELFF	TGTGCCAGTAGTATGGGGAGAAATTTGAGGACCACCGGGGAGCTGTTTTTT
TRBV27	TRBJ1-6	NA	NA	CASSSRSRRVDSPLHF	TGTGCCAGCAGTTCCCGCTCGAGGAGGGTTGATTCACCCCTCCACTTT
TRBV9	TRBJ1-5	NA	TRBD1	CASSEDEGQNQPQHF	TGTGCCAGCAGCGAGGACGAGGGACAGAATCAGCCCCAGCATTTT
TRBV7-2	TRBJ1-2	NA	NA	CASRRTGGYTF	TGTGCCAGCAGGCGAACGGGGGGCTACACCTTC